One and the same sample provided the 5 T cell receptor beta chains below, sequenced in a study of shared clonotypes between healthy human individuals (dated by TCRdb to the early 2020s). Library prep was done by the immunoSEQ multiplex PCR assay. TCRdb took over this immuneACCESS table, retaining in-frame rearrangements with V and J assigned. Such tables are incomplete; in checked studies, under half of the missing clones stem from an unresolved V gene, and the remainder is unexplained. A total of 550,000 to 750,000 clones appear in this sample, roughly 95% of them only once. The ten largest clones take up 0.09% to 0.13% of the sample. CD8 naive samples were obtained by positive selection for CCR7 among CD45RO-negative cells, yielding a CD45RA+CCR7+ population from which TemRA cells were excluded. Sequenced material: naive CD8+ T cells sorted from blood. The cell subset or site label, as the study defines it: CD45RA+CCR7+. The source of these receptors is a woman in her 30s in good health.

The V gene is TRBV7-2, the J gene TRBJ2-3, with TRBD2 matching 7 bases. CDR3 length: 12 amino acids. V lost 5 bases and J lost 5; bases outside the gene matches: 1. Germline V CDR1 and CDR2: SGHTA, FQGNSA. Written as DNA, the CDR3 is TGTGCCAGCAGCCCGGGGGGAGATACGCAGTATTTT. It yields the protein CASSPGGDTQYF.

The chain recombines TRBV11-2 with TRBJ2-1; 8 positions agree with TRBD2. With V trimmed by 3 bases and J by 6 bases, 19 bases remained unmatched. Germline CDR1 SGHAT, CDR2 FQNNGV. CDR3 length equals 19 residues. The CDR3, as DNA: TGTGCCAGCAGCTTGCGGGGTGTGCGGGGCGGGAGGTTAATCAATGAGCAGTTCTTC. Translation gives CASSLRGVRGGRLINEQFF.

A single count supports this clone. The chain couples TRBV27 to TRBJ1-4; 7 positions agree with TRBD1. J gave up 6 bases and V 10 bases, and 14 bases lay outside the gene matches. This CDR3 region has 15 residues. The germline V gene encodes CDR1 MNHEY and CDR2 SMNVEV (reference sequence). Here the CDR3 reads CATLQGGSLYEKLFF. The CDR3 DNA is TGTGCCACCCTCCAGGGGGGCTCTTTATATGAAAAACTGTTTTTT.

The chain uses TRBV5-1 and TRBJ2-2, with 13 positions matching TRBD2. Germline CDR1 and CDR2: SGHRS and YFSETQ. This CDR3 region has 19 residues. V was clipped by 4 bases and J by 4 bases; unmatched bases: 13. The CDR3 is CASSQTGLAGVKGTGELFF. The CDR3 DNA reads TGCGCCAGCAGCCAGACCGGACTAGCGGGAGTTAAGGGCACCGGGGAGCTGTTTTTT. Complete variable domain (other parts from reference TRBV5-1 and TRBJ2-2): KAGVTQTPRYLIKTRGQQVTLSCSPISGHRSVSWYQQTPGQGLQFLFEYFSETQRNKGNFPGRFSGRQFSNSRSEMNVSTLELGDSALYLCASSQTGLAGVKGTGELFFGEGSRLTVL.

In this sample, this clone turned up once. The chain is built from TRBV13 and TRBJ2-3; no definite D call. Trimming took off 1 base at V and 1 base at J, with 6 bases between the two ends. This CDR3 is 14 amino acids long. CDR1 PRHDT and CDR2 FYEKMQ come from the germline V gene (reference sequence). DNA of the CDR3: TGTGCCAGCAGCTTAGTTGGCCGCACAGATACGCAGTATTTT. Protein product: CASSLVGRTDTQYF.